Here is one TCR beta chain with its context. This clonotype came up a few times. Which antigen it targets is not known. Per-nucleotide qualities are absent, and no much larger clonotype sits a single base away. Library method: PCR. The reads were generated on an Illumina HiSeq 2500. Molecular barcoding was employed in the preparation of TCR libraries, with unique molecular identifiers being used to normalize TCRbeta repertoire quantification. TCRdb cleaned the public reads at Q25 with fastp, built clones with MiXCR and kept in-frame beta chains. Each entry is one CDR3 protein sequence, shown with its most common DNA and genes. The sample contains about 580,000 distinct CDR3 sequences, roughly 27% of them found a single time. 35% to 40% of the sample goes to the ten largest clones. The source of the sample is a study of T-cell reconstitution after alpha-beta-depleted transplantation in children (dated by TCRdb to between 2015 and 2016). The study in broad terms: The study quantitatively tracked T-cell immune reconstitution after TCRalphabeta/CD19-depleted allogeneic hematopoietic cell transplantation in children using TCR repertoire profiling. Study-level results and caveats: About two months after transplant, the apparently early recovery of alphabetaT-cell counts reportedly depended on just several hundred clones that had expanded rapidly and came from non-depleted graft cells. The frequencies of hyperexpanded clones fell over the following months, and after one year, T-cell counts and TCRbeta diversity were mostly attributed to newly produced T cells. The high TCRbeta diversity at day 60 in some patients was ascribed to recipient T cells and intrathymic progenitors that had survived conditioning.

The label giving this sample's treatment or condition can be read as: allogeneic hematopoietic cell transplantation with graft depleted of TCRalphabeta T cells and CD19 B cells. Transplant recipients were children who received TCRalphabeta/CD19-depleted allogeneic hematopoietic cell grafts. Compared with germline, V lacks 7 bases and J lacks 6 bases; bases without a gene match: 6. The CDR3 measures 12 amino acids from cysteine to phenylalanine. Of the read, only the CDR3 DNA is kept; its 36 bases are in frame from base 1. The CDR1 and CDR2 encoded by the germline V gene are SQVTM and ANQGSEA. The receptor was isolated from a boy less than two years old with Wiskott-Aldrich syndrome, due to receive a stem cell transplant. The V and J genes are TRBV29-1 and TRBJ1-5; TRBD1 aligns with 7 central bases. Material: PBMCs, obtained before TCRalphabeta/CD19-depleted stem cell transplant. The CDR3 region: CSAATGSQPQHF. The sequenced DNA is TGCAGCGCCGCGACAGGGTCTCAGCCCCAGCATTTT.